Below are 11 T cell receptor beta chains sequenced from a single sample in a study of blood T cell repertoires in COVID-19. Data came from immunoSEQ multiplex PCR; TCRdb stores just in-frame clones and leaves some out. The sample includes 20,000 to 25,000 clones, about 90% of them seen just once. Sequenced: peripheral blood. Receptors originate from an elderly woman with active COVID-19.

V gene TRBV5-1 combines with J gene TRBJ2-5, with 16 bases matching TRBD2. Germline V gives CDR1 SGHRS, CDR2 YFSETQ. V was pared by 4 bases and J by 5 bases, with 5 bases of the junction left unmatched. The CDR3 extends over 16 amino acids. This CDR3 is CASSGTSGGALETQYF. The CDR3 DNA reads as TGCGCCAGCAGCGGGACTAGCGGGGGGGCCCTGGAGACCCAGTACTTC.

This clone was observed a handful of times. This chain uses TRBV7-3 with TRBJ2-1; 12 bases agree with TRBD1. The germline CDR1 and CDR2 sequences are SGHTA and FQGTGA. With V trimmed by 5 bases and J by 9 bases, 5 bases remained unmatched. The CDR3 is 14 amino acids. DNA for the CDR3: TGTGCCAGCAGCAAAGGGACAGGGGGCGTTGAGCAGTTCTTC. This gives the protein CASSKGTGGVEQFF.

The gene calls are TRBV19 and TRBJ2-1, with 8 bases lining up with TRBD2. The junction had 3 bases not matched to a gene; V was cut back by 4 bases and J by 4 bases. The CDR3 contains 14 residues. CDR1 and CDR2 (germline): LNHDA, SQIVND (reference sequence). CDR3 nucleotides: TGTGCCAGTAGTAGCGGGACTAGGTACAATGAGCAGTTCTTC. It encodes CASSSGTRYNEQFF.

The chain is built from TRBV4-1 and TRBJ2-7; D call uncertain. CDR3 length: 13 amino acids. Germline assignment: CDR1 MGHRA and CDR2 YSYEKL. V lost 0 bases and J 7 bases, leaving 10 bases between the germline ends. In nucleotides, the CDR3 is TGCGCCAGCAGCCAAGATACCGGGTTTGAGCAGTACTTC. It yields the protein CASSQDTGFEQYF.

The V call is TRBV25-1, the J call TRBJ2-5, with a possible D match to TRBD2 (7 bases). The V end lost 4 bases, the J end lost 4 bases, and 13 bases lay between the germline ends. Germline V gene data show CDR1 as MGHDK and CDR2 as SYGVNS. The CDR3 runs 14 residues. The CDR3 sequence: CASSVGGGGETQYF. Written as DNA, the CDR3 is TGTGCCAGCAGTGTCGGAGGGGGGGGAGAGACCCAGTACTTC. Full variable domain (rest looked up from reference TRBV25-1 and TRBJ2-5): EADIYQTPRYLVIGTGKKITLECSQTMGHDKMYWYQQDPGMELHLIHYSYGVNSTEKGDLSSESTVSRIRTEHFPLTLESARPSHTSQYLCASSVGGGGETQYFGPGTRLLVL.

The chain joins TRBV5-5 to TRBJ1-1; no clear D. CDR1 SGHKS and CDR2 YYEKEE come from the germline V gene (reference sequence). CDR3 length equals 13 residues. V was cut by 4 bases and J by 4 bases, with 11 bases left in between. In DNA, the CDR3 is TGTGCCAGCAGCAGCGACCCGGGCACTGAAGCTTTCTTT. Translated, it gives CASSSDPGTEAFF.

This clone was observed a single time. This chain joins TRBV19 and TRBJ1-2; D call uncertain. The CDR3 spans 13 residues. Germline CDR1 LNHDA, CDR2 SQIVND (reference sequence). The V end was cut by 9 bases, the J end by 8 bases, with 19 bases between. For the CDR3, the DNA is TGTGCCAGCCAAGGAGGGAACTCTTACGGCTACACCTTC. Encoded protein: CASQGGNSYGYTF.

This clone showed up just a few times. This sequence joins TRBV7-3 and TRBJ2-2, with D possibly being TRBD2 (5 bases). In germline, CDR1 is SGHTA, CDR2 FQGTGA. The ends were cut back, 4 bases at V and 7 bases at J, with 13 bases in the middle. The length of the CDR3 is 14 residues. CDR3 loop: CASSSGLPYGELFF. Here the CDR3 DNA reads TGTGCCAGCAGCTCCGGACTTCCTTACGGGGAGCTGTTTTTT.

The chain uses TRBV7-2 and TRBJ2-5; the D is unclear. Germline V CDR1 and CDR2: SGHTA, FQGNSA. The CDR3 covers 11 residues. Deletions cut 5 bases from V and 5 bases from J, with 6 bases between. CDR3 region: CASSPRETQYF. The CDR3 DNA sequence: TGTGCCAGCAGCCCCCGGGAGACCCAGTACTTC.

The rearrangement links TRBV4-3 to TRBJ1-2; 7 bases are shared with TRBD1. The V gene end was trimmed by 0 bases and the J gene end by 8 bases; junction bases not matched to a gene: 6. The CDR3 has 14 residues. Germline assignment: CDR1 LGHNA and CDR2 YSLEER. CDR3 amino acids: CASSQEPGGNGYTF. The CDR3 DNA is TGCGCCAGCAGCCAAGAACCAGGGGGTAACGGCTACACCTTC.

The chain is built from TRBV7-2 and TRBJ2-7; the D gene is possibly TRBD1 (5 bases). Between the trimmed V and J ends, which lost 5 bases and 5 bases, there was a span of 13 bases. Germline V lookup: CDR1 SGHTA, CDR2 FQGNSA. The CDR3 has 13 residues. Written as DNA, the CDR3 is TGTGCCAGCAGCCTAAAACAGGTCCACGAGCAGTACTTC. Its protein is CASSLKQVHEQYF.